Listed here is a single TCR beta chain. Its antigen is unknown. The V end was cut by 2 bases, the J end by 4 bases, with 12 bases between. This CDR3 comprises 15 residues. CDR1 and CDR2 from the germline V gene are SGHRS and YFSETQ. The data derive from a study of cytomegalovirus exposure and HLA in healthy donors. Study context: Of all 360 or so donors who were genotyped, roughly 85% belonged to the Caucasian-associated ancestry cluster.

Whole-study results and caveats: The investigators catalogued 150 to 200 TCR beta chains as cytomegalovirus-associated.

The PCR ran on 60 Vbeta and 13 Jbeta primers. The repertoire was sequenced with immunoSEQ multiplex PCR; TCRdb's copy has only in-frame clones and lacks some. The table has 100,000 or so clones, under 85% seen once; the top ten hold approximately 6.1%. What was sequenced was PBMCs. This clonotype originated in a man younger than 30 in good health and CMV-seronegative. The V and J genes are TRBV5-1 and TRBJ2-2; D is possibly TRBD1 (5 bases). This chain's CDR3 is CASSFPRAGTGELFF. CDR3 sequence (DNA): TGCGCCAGCAGCTTTCCCAGGGCAGGCACCGGGGAGCTGTTTTTT.